Sequencing of this T cell receptor (beta chain) was carried out in a study of T cells in Graves' hyperthyroidism and ophthalmopathy. This clonotype has a count of ten or more. V dropped 1 base and J dropped 0; count of bases not matched to a gene: 0. The germline V gene has CDR1 MNHNS and CDR2 SASEGT. CDR3 length: 15 residues. What was amplified from RNA transcripts were TCR beta CDR3 regions. Using the HTBI primer set, a first-round RT-PCR was run on the TCR CDR3. TCRdb recomputed calls from the multiplex PCR reads with MiXCR, one row per CDR3 protein. The sample lists some 300,000 distinct CDR3 sequences, roughly 19% occurring once.

The sequencing input was blood. The gene calls are TRBV6-1 and TRBJ2-1; 7 bases line up with TRBD1. The TCR comes from a man aged 50 to 59 with Graves' ophthalmopathy. The CDR3 sequence is CASSEGDSSYNEQFF. In nucleotides, the CDR3 is TGTGCCAGCAGTGAAGGGGACAGCTCCTACAATGAGCAGTTCTTC.